This T cell receptor (beta chain) emerged from a study of blood T cells in healthy people across ages. Through a sample-barcoded 5' primer and a J-beta primer mix, a second PCR was run for about 6 to 11 cycles. MiXCR, applied by TCRdb to the 5' RACE reads, yields one record per CDR3 protein. The data contain roughly 1.7 million distinct CDR3 sequences, around 35% of them singletons. From germline, CDR1 is GTSNPN and CDR2 SVGIG (reference sequence). CDR3 size: 13 residues. After removal of 2 bases from V and 4 bases from J, the junction contained 3 bases not matched to a gene. This chain connects TRBV30 to TRBJ1-1; TRBD1 aligns across 8 bases. Sequences were obtained from blood. The clonotype was recovered from a woman in her 30s in good health. CDR3 nucleotides: TGTGCCTGGAGTAAGGACAGGGCCACTGAAGCTTTCTTT. Protein product: CAWSKDRATEAFF.